The TCR beta chain described here comes from a study of molecular identifiers for immune sequencing clone quantification. Library preparation followed earlier protocols using designated TCR primers. TCRdb recomputed calls from the PCR reads with MiXCR, one row per CDR3 protein. The sample lists some 580,000 distinct CDR3 sequences, roughly 25% occurring once. CDR1 is LNHDA and CDR2 is SQIVND in the germline V gene (reference sequence). V dropped 1 base and J dropped 0 bases, with 10 bases sitting between them. The CDR3 runs 16 residues. This clonotype was detected a few times. This TCR came from a human donor in good health. Some libraries in this study had Jurkat cell RNA spiked in. Input material: naive CD8+ T cells from blood, with Jurkat cell RNA spiked in. This sample's subset: FACS-sorted CD8+CD4-CCR7+CD45RA+ naive T cells. V and J are TRBV19 and TRBJ2-1, with a tentative D call TRBD1 (5 bases). The CDR3 DNA follows: TGTGCCAGTAGTATAGGGGGCGGAAGCTCCTACAATGAGCAGTTCTTC. As protein: CASSIGGGSSYNEQFF. Full variable domain (outside the CDR3, taken from reference TRBV19 and TRBJ2-1): DGGITQSPKYLFRKEGQNVTLSCEQNLNHDAMYWYRQDPGQGLRLIYYSQIVNDFQKGDIAEGYSVSREKKESFPLTVTSAQKNPTAFYLCASSIGGGSSYNEQFFGPGTRLTVL.